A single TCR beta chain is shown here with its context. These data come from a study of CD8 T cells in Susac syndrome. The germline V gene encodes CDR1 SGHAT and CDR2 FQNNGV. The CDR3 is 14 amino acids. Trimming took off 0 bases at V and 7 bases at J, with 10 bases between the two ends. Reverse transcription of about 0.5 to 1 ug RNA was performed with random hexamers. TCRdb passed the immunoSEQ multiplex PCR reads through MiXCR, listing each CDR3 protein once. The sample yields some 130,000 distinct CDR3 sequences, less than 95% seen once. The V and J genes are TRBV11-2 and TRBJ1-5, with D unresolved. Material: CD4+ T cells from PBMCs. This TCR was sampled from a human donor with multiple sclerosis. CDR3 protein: CASSLESSGQPQHF. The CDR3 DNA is TGTGCCAGCAGCTTAGAATCCTCGGGGCAGCCCCAGCATTTT.